The T cell receptor (beta chain) under discussion was sequenced for a study of lymphopenia after photon versus proton radiotherapy. Study-level points and caveats: Photon-treated patients lost naive T cells and TCR diversity; proton-treated stayed stable. Larger post-nadir TCR diversity loss correlated inversely with survival in deceased patients. Better survival with proton therapy was suggested as possible, not demonstrated. After lymphocyte nadir, photon-treated repertoires showed oligoclonal expansion, especially CD8+ Temra.

TCRdb keeps only in-frame clones here, not all; method: immunoSEQ multiplex PCR. Of about 22,000 clones detected, 85% to 95% appear once; the ten largest clones hold less than 9.5%. Note on this clone: The antigen remains undetermined.

The germline V gene encodes CDR1 MNHNS and CDR2 SASEGT. The CDR3 is made up of 13 amino acids. The ends were cut back, 4 bases at V and 4 bases at J, with 11 bases in the middle. This sequence originates from a woman aged 65 to 85 with pancreatic cancer. Some clones in this sample may be carry-over from other donors' samples. This material consisted of peripheral blood, taken from a patient treated with proton-based radiotherapy. The chain links TRBV6-1 to TRBJ2-7; D perhaps matches TRBD2 (6 bases). The CDR3 bases are TGTGCCAGCAGTGGGGGGGTGGTTTACGAGCAGTACTTC. This translates into CASSGGVVYEQYF.